This TCR beta chain was found in a study of shared clonotypes between healthy human individuals. General study points: Incompleteness in sorted-subset sequencing, despite large depth, was shown by rarefaction.

Method: immunoSEQ multiplex PCR; TCRdb's copy keeps in-frame clones and lacks some. The data show about 2 million clones, 85% to 95% seen once. Trimming took 4 bases from V and 7 from J, leaving 14 bases between them. CDR1 is LGHNA, CDR2 YSLEER, per germline. The CDR3 covers 14 residues. Every one of the donors was a Caucasian adult that lived in Nashville, Tennessee. As concerns this clone: Its matching antigen is unknown.

The chain carries TRBV4-3 and TRBJ2-1; D tentatively reads TRBD1 or TRBD2 (6 bases each). The clonotype was recovered from a man aged 18 to 30 in good health. Input material: naive CD4+ T cells sorted from blood. Subset described: CD45RA+ positively selected. CDR3 sequence (DNA): TGCGCCAGCAGCCGCGGGAACCAGGGGAATGAGCAGTTCTTC. Protein: CASSRGNQGNEQFF.